This T cell receptor (beta chain) appears in the sequencing data of a study of radiotherapy plus CTLA-4 blockade in lung cancer. Trimming removed 0 bases from V and 2 bases from J, with 16 bases in between. The CDR3 sequence is 17 residues long. From germline, CDR1 is MGHRA and CDR2 YSYEKL. Only in-frame clones appear in the TCRdb table, and some are missing; sequencing was by immunoSEQ multiplex PCR. The profile shows 70,000 to 95,000 clones, around 83% of them singletons. Turning to this clone: As yet, its antigen is unknown.

General study results and limits: TCR clones from tumors expanded in blood after radiotherapy plus ipilimumab.

This chain uses TRBV4-1 with TRBJ2-5; possible D gene TRBD2, 5 bases. The specimen was peripheral blood, collected from a patient treated with radiotherapy plus ipilimumab. The sequence derives from a human donor with non-small cell lung cancer that progressed on radiotherapy plus ipilimumab. CDR3: CASSQDRDSANQETQYF. DNA for the CDR3: TGCGCCAGCAGCCAAGATCGGGATAGCGCAAATCAAGAGACCCAGTACTTC.